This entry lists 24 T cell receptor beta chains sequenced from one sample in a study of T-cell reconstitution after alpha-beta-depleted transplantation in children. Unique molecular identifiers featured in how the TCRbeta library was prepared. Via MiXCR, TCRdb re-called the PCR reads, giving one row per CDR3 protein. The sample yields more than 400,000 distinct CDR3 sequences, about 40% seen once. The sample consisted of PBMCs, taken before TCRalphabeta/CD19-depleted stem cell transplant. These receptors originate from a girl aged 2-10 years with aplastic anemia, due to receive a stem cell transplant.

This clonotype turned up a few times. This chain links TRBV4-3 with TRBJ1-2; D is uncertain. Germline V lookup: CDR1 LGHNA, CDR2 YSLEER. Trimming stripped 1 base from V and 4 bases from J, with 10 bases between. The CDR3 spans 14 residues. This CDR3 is CASSQGLGVYGYTF. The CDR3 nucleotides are TGCGCCAGCAGCCAAGGTCTCGGGGTCTATGGCTACACCTTC.

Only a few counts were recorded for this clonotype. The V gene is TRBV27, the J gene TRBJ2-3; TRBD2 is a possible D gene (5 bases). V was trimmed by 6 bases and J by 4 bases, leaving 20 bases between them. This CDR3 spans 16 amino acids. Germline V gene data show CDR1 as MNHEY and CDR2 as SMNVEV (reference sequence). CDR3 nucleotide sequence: TGTGCCAGCAGCTTTCAAATTGGGAGTCGGGCAGATACGCAGTATTTT. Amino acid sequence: CASSFQIGSRADTQYF.

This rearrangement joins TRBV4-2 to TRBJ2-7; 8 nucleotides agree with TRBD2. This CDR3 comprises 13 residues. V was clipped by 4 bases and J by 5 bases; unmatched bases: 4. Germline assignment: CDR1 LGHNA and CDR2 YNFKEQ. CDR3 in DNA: TGTGCCAGCAGCCCGGGACTAGTAGACGAGCAGTACTTC. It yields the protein CASSPGLVDEQYF.

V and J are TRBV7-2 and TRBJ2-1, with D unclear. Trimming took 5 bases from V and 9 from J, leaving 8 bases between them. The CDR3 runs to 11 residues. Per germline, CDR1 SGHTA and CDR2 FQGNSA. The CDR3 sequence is CASSPESEQFF. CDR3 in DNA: TGTGCCAGCAGCCCAGAAAGTGAGCAGTTCTTC.

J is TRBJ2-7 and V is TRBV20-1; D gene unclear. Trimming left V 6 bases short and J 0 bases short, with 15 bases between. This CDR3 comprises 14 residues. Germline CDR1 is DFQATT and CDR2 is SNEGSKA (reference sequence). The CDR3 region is CSANLVIGSYEQYF. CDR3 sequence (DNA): TGCAGTGCGAATCTAGTCATCGGCTCCTACGAGCAGTACTTC.

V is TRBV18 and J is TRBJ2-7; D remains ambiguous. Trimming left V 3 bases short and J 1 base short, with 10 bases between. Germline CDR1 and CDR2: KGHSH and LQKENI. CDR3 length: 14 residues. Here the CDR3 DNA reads TGTGCCAGCTCACCCCCTACACCTTCCTACGAGCAGTACTTC. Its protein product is CASSPPTPSYEQYF. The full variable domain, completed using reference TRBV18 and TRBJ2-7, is NAGVMQNPRHLVRRRGQEARLRCSPMKGHSHVYWYRQLPEEGLKFMVYLQKENIIDESGMPKERFSAEFPKEGPSILRIQQVVRGDSAAYFCASSPPTPSYEQYFGPGTRLTVT.

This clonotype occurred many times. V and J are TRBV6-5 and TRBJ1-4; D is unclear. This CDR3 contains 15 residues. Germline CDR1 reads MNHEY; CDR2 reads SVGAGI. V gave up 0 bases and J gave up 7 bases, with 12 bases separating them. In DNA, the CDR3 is TGTGCCAGCAGTTACTCGCGGCAGCAATCTGAAAAACTGTTTTTT. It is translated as CASSYSRQQSEKLFF.

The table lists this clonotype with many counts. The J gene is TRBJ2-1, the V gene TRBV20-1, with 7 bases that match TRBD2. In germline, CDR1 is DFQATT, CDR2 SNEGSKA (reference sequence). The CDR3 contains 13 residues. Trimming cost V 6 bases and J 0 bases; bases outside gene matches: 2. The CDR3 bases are TGCAGTGCCGGCGGGAGCTCCTACAATGAGCAGTTCTTC. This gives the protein CSAGGSSYNEQFF.

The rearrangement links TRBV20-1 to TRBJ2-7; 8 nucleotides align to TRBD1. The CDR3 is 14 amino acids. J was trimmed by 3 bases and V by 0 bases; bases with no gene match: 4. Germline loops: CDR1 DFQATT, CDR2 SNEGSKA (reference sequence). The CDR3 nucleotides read TGCAGTGCTAGAGATAGGACAGGGCTCTACGAGCAGTACTTC. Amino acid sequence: CSARDRTGLYEQYF.

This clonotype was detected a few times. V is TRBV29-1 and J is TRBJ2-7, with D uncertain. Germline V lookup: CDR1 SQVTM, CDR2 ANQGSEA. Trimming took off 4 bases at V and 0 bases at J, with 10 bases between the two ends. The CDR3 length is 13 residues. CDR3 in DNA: TGCAGCGTTGTTTACAGAAGCTCCTACGAGCAGTACTTC. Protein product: CSVVYRSSYEQYF.

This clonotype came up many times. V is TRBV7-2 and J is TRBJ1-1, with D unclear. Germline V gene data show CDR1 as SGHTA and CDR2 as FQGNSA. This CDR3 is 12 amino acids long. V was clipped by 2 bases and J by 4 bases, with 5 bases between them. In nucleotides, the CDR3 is TGTGCCAGCAGCTTATACGGCACTGAAGCTTTCTTT. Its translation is CASSLYGTEAFF.

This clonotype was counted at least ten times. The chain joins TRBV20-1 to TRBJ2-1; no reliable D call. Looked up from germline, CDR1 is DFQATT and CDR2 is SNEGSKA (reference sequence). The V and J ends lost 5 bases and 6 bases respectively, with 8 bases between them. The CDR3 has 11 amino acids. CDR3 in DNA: TGCAGTGCTCAGTCTGGCAATGAGCAGTTCTTC. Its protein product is CSAQSGNEQFF.

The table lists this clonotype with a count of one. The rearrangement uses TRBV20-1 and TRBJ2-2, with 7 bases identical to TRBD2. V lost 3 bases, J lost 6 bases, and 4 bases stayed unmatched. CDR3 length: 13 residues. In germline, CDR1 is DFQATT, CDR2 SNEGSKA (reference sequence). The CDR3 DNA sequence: TGCAGTGCTAGGGGAGCGGGACCCGGGGAGCTGTTTTTT. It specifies CSARGAGPGELFF.

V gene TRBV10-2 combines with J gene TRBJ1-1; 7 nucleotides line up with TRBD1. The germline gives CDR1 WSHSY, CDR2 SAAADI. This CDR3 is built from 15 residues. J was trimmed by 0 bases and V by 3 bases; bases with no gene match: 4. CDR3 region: CASSDRGLMNTEAFF. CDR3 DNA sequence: TGCGCCAGCAGTGACAGGGGGTTAATGAACACTGAAGCTTTCTTT.

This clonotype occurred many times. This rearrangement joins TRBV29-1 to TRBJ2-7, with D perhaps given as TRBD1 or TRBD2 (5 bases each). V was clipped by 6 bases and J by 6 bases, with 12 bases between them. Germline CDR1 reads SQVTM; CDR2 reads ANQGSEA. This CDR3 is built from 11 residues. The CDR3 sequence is CSVRRDPEQYF. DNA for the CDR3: TGCAGCGTGCGCCGGGACCCCGAGCAGTACTTC.

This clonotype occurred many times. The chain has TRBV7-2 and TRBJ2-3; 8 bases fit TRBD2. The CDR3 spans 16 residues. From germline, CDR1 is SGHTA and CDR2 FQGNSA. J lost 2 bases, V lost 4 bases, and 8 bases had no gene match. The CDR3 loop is CASSYTGTRNTDTQYF. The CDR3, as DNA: TGTGCCAGCAGCTACACCGGGACTAGGAACACAGATACGCAGTATTTT.

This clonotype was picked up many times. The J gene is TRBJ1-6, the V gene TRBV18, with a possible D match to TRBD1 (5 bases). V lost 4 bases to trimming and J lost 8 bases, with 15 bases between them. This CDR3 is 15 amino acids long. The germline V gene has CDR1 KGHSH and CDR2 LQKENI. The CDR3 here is CASSLKTAGDSPLHF. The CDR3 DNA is TGTGCCAGCTCACTTAAGACTGCGGGGGATTCACCCCTCCACTTT.

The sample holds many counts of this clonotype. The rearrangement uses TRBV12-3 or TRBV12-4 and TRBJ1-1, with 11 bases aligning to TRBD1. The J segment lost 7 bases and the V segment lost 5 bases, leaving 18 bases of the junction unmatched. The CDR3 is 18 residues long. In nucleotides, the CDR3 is TGTGCCAGCAGTCTAGGACAGGGGGCCGGGCGGCGCGTGGGTGAAGCTTTCTTT. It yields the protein CASSLGQGAGRRVGEAFF.

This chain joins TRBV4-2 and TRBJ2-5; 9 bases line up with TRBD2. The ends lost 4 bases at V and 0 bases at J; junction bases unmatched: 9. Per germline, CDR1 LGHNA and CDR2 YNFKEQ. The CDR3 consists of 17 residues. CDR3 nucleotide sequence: TGTGCCAGCAGCCCACTCCTGACTAGCGGAAACCAAGAGACCCAGTACTTC. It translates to CASSPLLTSGNQETQYF.

In DNA, the CDR3 is TGTGCCAGCAGCTTAATTGGCGCATACAATGAGCAGTTCTTC. Its protein is CASSLIGAYNEQFF. V and J are TRBV7-3 and TRBJ2-1; D uncertain. Germline lookup yields CDR1 SGHTA and CDR2 FQGTGA. CDR3 size: 14 residues. V was shortened by 1 base and J by 4 bases, with 8 bases between the two germline ends. Drawing the rest from reference TRBV7-3 and TRBJ2-1, the complete variable domain is GAGVSQTPSNKVTEKGKYVELRCDPISGHTALYWYRQSLGQGPEFLIYFQGTGAADDSGLPNDRFFAVRPEGSVSTLKIQRTERGDSAVYLCASSLIGAYNEQFFGPGTRLTVL.

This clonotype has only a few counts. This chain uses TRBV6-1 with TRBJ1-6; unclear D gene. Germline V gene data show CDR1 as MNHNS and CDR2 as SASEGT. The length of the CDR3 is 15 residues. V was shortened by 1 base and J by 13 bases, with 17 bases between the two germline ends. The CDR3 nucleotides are TGTGCCAGCAGTGAAGGGAGGGTCACGGGAGGTCCCCTCCACTTT. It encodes CASSEGRVTGGPLHF.

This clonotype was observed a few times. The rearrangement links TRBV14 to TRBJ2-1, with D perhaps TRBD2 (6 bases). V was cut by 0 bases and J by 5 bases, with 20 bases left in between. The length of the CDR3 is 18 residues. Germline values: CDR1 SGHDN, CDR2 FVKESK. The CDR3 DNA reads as TGTGCCAGCAGCCAAGAAACCGCTAGCGTTACCCTACACAATGAGCAGTTCTTC. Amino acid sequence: CASSQETASVTLHNEQFF.

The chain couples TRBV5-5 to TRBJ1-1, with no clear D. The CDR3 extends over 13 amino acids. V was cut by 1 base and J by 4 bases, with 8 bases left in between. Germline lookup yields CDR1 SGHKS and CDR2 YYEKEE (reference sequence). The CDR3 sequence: CASSLNSPTEAFF. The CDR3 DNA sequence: TGTGCCAGCAGCTTGAACAGCCCCACTGAAGCTTTCTTT. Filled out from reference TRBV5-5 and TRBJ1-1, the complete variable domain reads DAGVTQSPTHLIKTRGQQVTLRCSPISGHKSVSWYQQVLGQGPQFIFQYYEKEERGRGNFPDRFSARQFPNYSSELNVNALLLGDSALYLCASSLNSPTEAFFGQGTRLTVV.

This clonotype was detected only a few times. DNA for the CDR3: TGCAGTGCTCCCACATCCGGGACAGGGAACACTGAAGCTTTCTTT. This codes for CSAPTSGTGNTEAFF. The chain has TRBV20-1 and TRBJ1-1, with 8 nucleotides matching TRBD1. CDR1 is DFQATT and CDR2 is SNEGSKA in the germline V gene (reference sequence). Trimming removed 5 bases from V and 1 base from J; junction bases left unmatched: 9. The CDR3 consists of 15 residues.